This T cell receptor beta chain derives from a study of cytomegalovirus exposure and HLA in healthy donors. Study outcomes and limitations: It was 160 or so TCR beta chains that were listed as cytomegalovirus-associated.

For this clone: Its target is unknown.

Germline CDR1 reads LNHNV; CDR2 reads YYDKDF (reference sequence). The length of the CDR3 is 16 residues. The junction had 5 bases not matched to a gene; V was cut back by 3 bases and J by 4 bases. TCRdb's copy holds only in-frame clones and misses some; the assay was immunoSEQ multiplex PCR. In the table there are around 150,000 clones, around 92% of which are singletons. Sequenced: PBMCs. This receptor was identified in a man aged 18 to 35 in good health and CMV-seropositive. This chain uses TRBV15 with TRBJ1-5; 11 nucleotides agree with TRBD1. CDR3 DNA sequence: TGTGCCACCAGCAGCCCGGACAGGGGGCTAAATCAGCCCCAGCATTTT. Amino acid sequence: CATSSPDRGLNQPQHF. The full variable domain, rest sourced from reference TRBV15 and TRBJ1-5, is DAMVIQNPRYQVTQFGKPVTLSCSQTLNHNVMYWYQQKSSQAPKLLFHYYDKDFNNEADTPDNFQSRRPNTSFCFLDIRSPGLGDTAMYLCATSSPDRGLNQPQHFGDGTRLSIL.